The next 24 T cell receptor beta chains were all read from a single sample in a study of T-cell memory formation after mild COVID-19. TCRdb processed the 5' RACE reads anew with MiXCR; each CDR3 protein has one entry. Here the sample spans around 99,000 distinct CDR3 sequences, 14% being singletons. What was sequenced was PBMCs or a T cell subset sorted from them (not recorded which). The receptors here all came from a man younger than 35 who had mild COVID-19 (a few samples of this study predate the infection). Cell type and time point are not known.

This clonotype showed up many times. The rearrangement links TRBV4-3 to TRBJ2-7, with 7 bases aligning to TRBD1. Germline-derived CDR1 and CDR2 are LGHNA and YSLEER. V was pared by 4 bases and J by 7 bases, with 7 bases of the junction left unmatched. CDR3 length: 13 amino acids. The CDR3 loop reads CASSPEQGWEQYF. The CDR3 region has the DNA TGCGCCAGCAGCCCGGAACAGGGGTGGGAGCAGTACTTC.

Concerning this clonotype itself: A much larger clonotype is one base distant, so this may be a read error. The genes are TRBV7-9 and TRBJ2-5, with no clear D. CDR1 SEHNR and CDR2 FQNEAQ come from the germline V gene (reference sequence). The CDR3 has 14 amino acids. CDR3 amino acids: CASSSLAAQESQYF. The CDR3 coding sequence is TGTGCCAGCAGCTCTCTTGCGGCCCAAGAGAGCCAGTACTTC.

The sample holds a few counts of this clonotype. This rearrangement joins TRBV12-5 to TRBJ2-1, with D perhaps matching TRBD2 (6 bases). Germline CDR1 and CDR2: LGHNT and FRNRAP. The V gene lost 5 bases and the J gene lost 15 bases, with 23 bases spanning the gap. The CDR3 extends over 14 amino acids. CDR3 residues: CASGLMGTEVGAFF. The CDR3 DNA reads as TGTGCTAGTGGTCTAATGGGGACTGAGGTCGGTGCGTTCTTC.

This chain uses TRBV7-6 with TRBJ1-2; tentative D call: TRBD1 (6 bases). CDR1 is SGHVS and CDR2 is FNYEAQ in the germline V gene. Trimming removed 5 bases at V and 6 bases at J, with 19 bases between. This CDR3 is built from 15 residues. The CDR3 DNA reads TGTGCCAGCAGCCCGAGAGAGACAGGATTAAATGGCTACACCTTC. As protein: CASSPRETGLNGYTF.

There are many counts of this clonotype. The chain is built from TRBV6-5 and TRBJ2-5; possibly TRBD1 for D (5 bases). The CDR3 has 14 residues. In germline, CDR1 is MNHEY, CDR2 SVGAGI. V lost 4 bases to trimming and J lost 2 bases, with 11 bases between them. CDR3: CASSSGRTQETQYF. CDR3 DNA: TGTGCCAGCAGTTCCGGACGGACACAAGAGACCCAGTACTTC.

V usage is TRBV6-2 or TRBV6-3 and J usage is TRBJ1-2; D is unclear. The V and J ends lost 2 bases and 4 bases respectively, with 14 bases between them. The CDR3 is 15 amino acids. CDR1 and CDR2 (germline): MNHEY, SVGEGT. The CDR3 region has the DNA TGTGCCAGCAGTTACGATCTTCGAAGTTTCTATGGCTACACCTTC. This translates into CASSYDLRSFYGYTF.

The chain carries TRBV2 and TRBJ1-2, with 7 bases identical to TRBD1. V dropped 7 bases and J dropped 8; count of bases not matched to a gene: 10. CDR3 length equals 13 residues. Germline V gene sequence: CDR1 SNHLY, CDR2 FYNNEI. The CDR3 spells CASIRQGRRGYTF. In DNA, the CDR3 is TGTGCCAGCATCCGACAGGGTCGGCGGGGCTACACCTTC.

This clonotype was seen ten or more times. The V and J genes are TRBV7-9 and TRBJ1-4, with D tentatively TRBD1 (6 bases). The germline V gene has CDR1 SEHNR and CDR2 FQNEAQ (reference sequence). Trimming pared 8 bases from V and 0 bases from J, leaving 13 bases between. This CDR3 comprises 15 residues. CDR3 sequence reads: CASEKGGTTNEKLFF. In nucleotides, the CDR3 is TGTGCCAGCGAGAAGGGGGGAACAACTAATGAAAAACTGTTTTTT.

The chain employs TRBV15 and TRBJ2-3; TRBD1 is a possible D gene (6 bases). The CDR3 runs to 17 residues. In germline, CDR1 is LNHNV, CDR2 YYDKDF (reference sequence). Trimming pared 0 bases from V and 2 bases from J, leaving 15 bases between. The CDR3 here is CATSRDWLDSLTDTQYF. CDR3 sequence (DNA): TGTGCCACCAGCAGAGACTGGTTGGACAGTCTCACAGATACGCAGTATTTT.

This clonotype came up a few times. The chain combines TRBV4-1 with TRBJ1-6; D remains ambiguous. The V and J ends lost 0 bases and 7 bases respectively, with 10 bases between them. The germline V gene has CDR1 MGHRA and CDR2 YSYEKL. This CDR3 region has 15 residues. CDR3 residues: CASSQEGGQNSPLHF. For the CDR3, the DNA is TGCGCCAGCAGCCAAGAAGGCGGTCAAAATTCACCCCTCCACTTT.

At least ten counts were recorded for this clonotype. This chain uses TRBV15 with TRBJ1-1; no clear D. In germline, CDR1 is LNHNV, CDR2 YYDKDF (reference sequence). The V end was cut by 5 bases, the J end by 1 base, with 8 bases between. The length of the CDR3 is 13 residues. Here the CDR3 reads CATSPTPNTEAFF. DNA for the CDR3: TGTGCCACCAGCCCGACACCGAACACTGAAGCTTTCTTT. The complete variable domain, with remaining parts taken from reference TRBV15 and TRBJ1-1, reads DAMVIQNPRYQVTQFGKPVTLSCSQTLNHNVMYWYQQKSSQAPKLLFHYYDKDFNNEADTPDNFQSRRPNTSFCFLDIRSPGLGDTAMYLCATSPTPNTEAFFGQGTRLTVV.

This clonotype was detected a few times. The chain recombines TRBV7-3 with TRBJ1-1; D gene uncertain. The V gene's germline CDR1 is SGHTA and CDR2 FQGTGA. CDR3 length: 14 amino acids. The V end was cut by 2 bases, the J end by 0 bases, with 7 bases between. CDR3 protein: CASSLGSLNTEAFF. The CDR3 nucleotides are TGTGCCAGCAGCTTAGGCAGTCTGAACACTGAAGCTTTCTTT.

The CDR3 here is CSARDRTLGTEAFF. In nucleotides, the CDR3 is TGCAGTGCTAGAGATAGGACACTTGGGACTGAAGCTTTCTTT. The V call is TRBV20-1, the J call TRBJ1-1; D perhaps matches TRBD1 (5 bases). Per the germline V gene, CDR1 is DFQATT and CDR2 is SNEGSKA (reference sequence). This CDR3 is built from 14 residues. With 0 bases removed from V and 5 bases from J, the gap between germline ends came to 13 bases.

V is TRBV12-5 and J is TRBJ2-6; D may correspond to TRBD1 or TRBD2 (5 bases each). Trimming took off 3 bases at V and 8 bases at J, with 8 bases between the two ends. The CDR3 contains 13 residues. Per the germline V gene, CDR1 is LGHNT and CDR2 is FRNRAP. CDR3 bases: TGTGCTAGTGGTTTCTGGGGGTCCAACGTCCTGACTTTC. This translates into CASGFWGSNVLTF.

In this sample, this clonotype turned up a few times. In nucleotides, the CDR3 is TGCAGCGTCGGCGACTCGGGGGGCGGGGAGCTGTTTTTT. Translation: CSVGDSGGGELFF. The V gene is TRBV29-1, the J gene TRBJ2-2; TRBD2 aligns across 7 bases. The CDR3 spans 13 residues. Germline CDR1 and CDR2: SQVTM and ANQGSEA. J was trimmed by 7 bases and V by 6 bases; bases with no gene match: 8.

The table lists this clonotype with a few counts. This chain uses TRBV6-6 with TRBJ2-1, with no clear D. The CDR3 is made up of 16 amino acids. The germline V gene has CDR1 MNHNY and CDR2 SVGAGI (reference sequence). V was clipped by 5 bases and J by 8 bases, with 22 bases between them. The CDR3 reads CASSTSWNRGSHEQFF. CDR3 nucleotide sequence: TGTGCCAGCAGTACCTCATGGAATAGAGGAAGCCATGAGCAGTTCTTC.

This clonotype occurred many times. The rearrangement joins TRBV7-9 to TRBJ2-3; 8 bases align to TRBD2. Unmatched junction bases numbered 11, after V lost 4 bases and J lost 2 bases. Germline-derived CDR1 and CDR2 are SEHNR and FQNEAQ (reference sequence). The CDR3 has 17 residues. The CDR3 loop reads CASSSTRAGASTDTQYF. CDR3 DNA sequence: TGTGCCAGCAGCTCGACACGAGCGGGGGCCTCCACAGATACGCAGTATTTT.

This clonotype was picked up many times. The gene calls are TRBV5-1 and TRBJ2-7; D remains unclear. The germline gives CDR1 SGHRS, CDR2 YFSETQ. CDR3 length: 11 amino acids. V was cut by 4 bases and J by 3 bases, with 5 bases left in between. The CDR3 loop reads CASSLHYEQYF. The CDR3 nucleotides read TGCGCCAGCAGCCTGCACTACGAGCAGTACTTC.

The chain links TRBV14 to TRBJ1-2; unclear D gene. CDR1 is SGHDN, CDR2 FVKESK, per germline. CDR3 length equals 13 residues. V gave up 1 base and J gave up 0 bases, with 3 bases separating them. The chain's CDR3 is CASSQGANYGYTF. CDR3 sequence (DNA): TGTGCCAGCAGCCAAGGAGCTAACTATGGCTACACCTTC.

V usage is TRBV5-1 and J usage is TRBJ1-1; D remains ambiguous. CDR3 size: 14 residues. V was pared by 1 base and J by 0 bases, with 7 bases between. Germline V gene data show CDR1 as SGHRS and CDR2 as YFSETQ. The CDR3 protein is CASSLWEVNTEAFF. CDR3 nucleotide sequence: TGCGCCAGCAGCTTGTGGGAGGTGAACACTGAAGCTTTCTTT.

This chain connects TRBV7-6 to TRBJ2-5; TRBD2 is a possible D gene (5 bases). This CDR3 region has 17 residues. Germline loops: CDR1 SGHVS, CDR2 FNYEAQ. V was cut by 1 base and J by 2 bases, with 17 bases left in between. In nucleotides, the CDR3 is TGTGCCAGCAGCTTAGTCAGCGGCTTGGCATTACAAGAGACCCAGTACTTC. It specifies CASSLVSGLALQETQYF.

This clonotype has just a few counts. This sequence joins TRBV6-2 or TRBV6-3 and TRBJ2-1; 8 bases line up with TRBD2. V lost 7 bases, J lost 3 bases, and 5 bases stayed unmatched. Germline CDR1 is MNHEY and CDR2 is SVGEGT. CDR3 size: 14 residues. CDR3 nucleotide sequence: TGTGCCAGCACCCGCGGGGGGAACTACAATGAGCAGTTCTTC. It specifies CASTRGGNYNEQFF.

The chain links TRBV2 to TRBJ1-2; no clear D. The germline CDR1 and CDR2 sequences are SNHLY and FYNNEI. The CDR3 totals 12 residues. Trimming took 9 bases from V and 3 from J, leaving 11 bases between them. CDR3 protein: CARLRADYGYTF. DNA for the CDR3: TGTGCCAGGTTACGCGCGGACTATGGCTACACCTTC.

This clonotype was counted between two and nine times. The chain combines TRBV7-3 with TRBJ2-3; 10 positions match TRBD2. The germline CDR1 and CDR2 sequences are SGHTA and FQGTGA. The CDR3 is 15 amino acids. The ends lost 2 bases at V and 2 bases at J; junction bases unmatched: 1. The CDR3 loop reads CASSLLAGATDTQYF. The DNA for the CDR3 is TGTGCCAGCAGCTTACTAGCGGGGGCCACAGATACGCAGTATTTT.